What follows are 2 T cell receptor beta chains derived from one specimen sequenced in a study of lymphopenia after photon versus proton radiotherapy. Clones were read by immunoSEQ multiplex PCR, and TCRdb kept only the in-frame ones, dropping some. The sample includes approximately 160,000 clones, about nine tenths of them seen just once. Here the sequenced sample was peripheral blood, taken from a patient treated with photon-based radiotherapy. The receptors shown here come from a man aged 45-65 years with gastric cancer.

This chain uses TRBV4-1 with TRBJ2-7; D is unresolved. Germline V gives CDR1 MGHRA, CDR2 YSYEKL. V was shortened by 0 bases and J by 5 bases, with 17 bases between the two germline ends. The CDR3 totals 16 residues. CDR3 sequence reads: CASSQDYGQAQNEQYF. In DNA form, the CDR3 reads TGCGCCAGCAGCCAAGATTACGGGCAGGCCCAGAACGAGCAGTACTTC.

The gene calls are TRBV18 and TRBJ1-1; D is unresolved. Trimming pared 0 bases from V and 7 bases from J, leaving 9 bases between. CDR1 is KGHSH, CDR2 LQKENI, per germline. CDR3 length: 13 residues. The chain's CDR3 is CASSPPGNYEAFF. DNA for the CDR3: TGTGCCAGCTCACCACCCGGTAACTATGAAGCTTTCTTT.